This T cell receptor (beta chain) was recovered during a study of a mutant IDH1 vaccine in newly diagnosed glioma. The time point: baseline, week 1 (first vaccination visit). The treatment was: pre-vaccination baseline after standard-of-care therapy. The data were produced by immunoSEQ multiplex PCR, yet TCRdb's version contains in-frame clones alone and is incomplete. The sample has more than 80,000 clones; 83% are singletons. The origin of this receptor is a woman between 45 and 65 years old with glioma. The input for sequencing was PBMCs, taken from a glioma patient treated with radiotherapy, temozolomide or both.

The CDR3, as DNA: TGTGCCAGCACTCCCTCCCTTGGGGGACACACAGATACGCAGTATTTT. Encoded protein: CASTPSLGGHTDTQYF. V is TRBV6-6 and J is TRBJ2-3; tentatively, D is TRBD1 (6 bases). V lost 7 bases, J lost 2 bases, and 19 bases lay in between. Germline V gene sequence: CDR1 MNHNY, CDR2 SVGAGI (reference sequence). There are 16 residues in the CDR3.